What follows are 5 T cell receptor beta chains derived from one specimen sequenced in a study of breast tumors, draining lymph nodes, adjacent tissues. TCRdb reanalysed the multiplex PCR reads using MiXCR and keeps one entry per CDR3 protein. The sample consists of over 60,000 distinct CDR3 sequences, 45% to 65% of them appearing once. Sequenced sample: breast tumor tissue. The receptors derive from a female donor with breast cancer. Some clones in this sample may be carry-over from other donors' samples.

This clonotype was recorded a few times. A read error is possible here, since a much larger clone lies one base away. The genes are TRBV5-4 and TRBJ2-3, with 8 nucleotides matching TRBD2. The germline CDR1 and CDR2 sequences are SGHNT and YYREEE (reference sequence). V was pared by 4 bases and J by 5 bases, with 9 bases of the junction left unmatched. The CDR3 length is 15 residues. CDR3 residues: CASSPKTAGVDTQYF. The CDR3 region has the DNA TGTGCCAGCAGCCCAAAGACAGCGGGAGTAGATACGCAGTATTTT.

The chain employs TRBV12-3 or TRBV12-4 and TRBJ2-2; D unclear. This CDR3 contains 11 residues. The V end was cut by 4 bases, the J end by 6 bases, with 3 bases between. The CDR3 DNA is TGTGCCAGCAGTTATTCCGGGGAGCTGTTTTTT. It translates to CASSYSGELFF.

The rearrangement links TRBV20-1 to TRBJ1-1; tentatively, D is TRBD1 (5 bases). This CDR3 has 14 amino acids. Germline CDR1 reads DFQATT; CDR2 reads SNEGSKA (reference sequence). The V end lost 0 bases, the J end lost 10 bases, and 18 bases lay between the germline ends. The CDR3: CSARDLSGWGVAFF. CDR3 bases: TGCAGTGCTAGAGATCTATCGGGGTGGGGGGTAGCTTTCTTT.

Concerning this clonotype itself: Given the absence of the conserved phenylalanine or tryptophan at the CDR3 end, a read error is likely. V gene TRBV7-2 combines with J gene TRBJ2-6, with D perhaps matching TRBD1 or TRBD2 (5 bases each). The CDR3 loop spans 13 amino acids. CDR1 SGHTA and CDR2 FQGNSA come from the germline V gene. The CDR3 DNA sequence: TGTGCCAGCAGGGACTCTGGGGCTAACGTCCTGACTCTC. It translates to CASRDSGANVLTL.

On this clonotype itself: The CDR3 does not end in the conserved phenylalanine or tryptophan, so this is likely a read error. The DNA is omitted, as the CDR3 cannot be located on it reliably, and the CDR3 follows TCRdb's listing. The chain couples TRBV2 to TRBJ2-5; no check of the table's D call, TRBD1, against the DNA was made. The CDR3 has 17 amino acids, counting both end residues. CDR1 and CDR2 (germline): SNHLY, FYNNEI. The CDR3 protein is CASSEADGRGYGYTFGS.